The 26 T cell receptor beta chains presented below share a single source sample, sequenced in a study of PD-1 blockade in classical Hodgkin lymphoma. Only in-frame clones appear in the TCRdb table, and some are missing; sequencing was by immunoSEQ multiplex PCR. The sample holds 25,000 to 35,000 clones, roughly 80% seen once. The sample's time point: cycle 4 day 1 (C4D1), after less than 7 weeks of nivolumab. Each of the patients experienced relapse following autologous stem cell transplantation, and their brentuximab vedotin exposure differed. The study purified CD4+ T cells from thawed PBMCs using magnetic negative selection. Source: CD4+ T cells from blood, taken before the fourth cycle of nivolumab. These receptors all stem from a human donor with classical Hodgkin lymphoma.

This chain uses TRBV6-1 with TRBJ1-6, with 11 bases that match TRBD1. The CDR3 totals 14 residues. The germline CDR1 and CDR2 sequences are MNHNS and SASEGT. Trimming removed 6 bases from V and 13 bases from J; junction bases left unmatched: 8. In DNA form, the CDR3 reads TGTGCCAGCAGCATGGGACAGGGGGGTTTCCCCCTCCACTTT. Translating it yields CASSMGQGGFPLHF.

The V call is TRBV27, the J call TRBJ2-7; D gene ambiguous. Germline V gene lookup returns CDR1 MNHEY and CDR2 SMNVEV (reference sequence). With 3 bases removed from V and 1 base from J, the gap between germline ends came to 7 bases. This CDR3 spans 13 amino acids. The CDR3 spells CASSLGISYEQYF. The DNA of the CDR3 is TGTGCCAGCAGTTTGGGCATTTCCTACGAGCAGTACTTC.

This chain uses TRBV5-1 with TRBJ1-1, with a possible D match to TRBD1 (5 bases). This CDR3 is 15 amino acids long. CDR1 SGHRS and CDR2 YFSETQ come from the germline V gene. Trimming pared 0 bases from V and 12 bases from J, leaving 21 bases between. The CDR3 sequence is CASSLAPGIAYGPFF. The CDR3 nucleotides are TGCGCCAGCAGCTTGGCTCCAGGGATTGCCTACGGGCCTTTCTTT.

The CDR3 is CASSLGTALRETQYF. CDR3 nucleotides: TGTGCCAGCAGTCTCGGGACAGCATTAAGGGAGACCCAGTACTTC. The chain links TRBV2 to TRBJ2-5, with TRBD1 matching 7 bases. Trimming cost V 5 bases and J 5 bases; bases outside gene matches: 11. The CDR3 totals 15 residues. Per the germline V gene, CDR1 is SNHLY and CDR2 is FYNNEI.

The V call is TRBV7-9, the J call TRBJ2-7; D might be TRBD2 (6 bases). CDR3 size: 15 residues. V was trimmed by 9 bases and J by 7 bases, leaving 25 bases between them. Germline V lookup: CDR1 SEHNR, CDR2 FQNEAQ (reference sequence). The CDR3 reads CASWAGWDLRREQYF. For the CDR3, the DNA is TGTGCCAGTTGGGCGGGGTGGGACCTACGGAGGGAGCAGTACTTC.

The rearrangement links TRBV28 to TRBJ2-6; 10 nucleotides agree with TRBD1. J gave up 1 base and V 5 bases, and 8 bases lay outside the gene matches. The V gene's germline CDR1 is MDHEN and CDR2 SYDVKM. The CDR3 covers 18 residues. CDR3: CASSQIRDRGSGANVLTF. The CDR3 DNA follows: TGTGCCAGCAGTCAAATCCGGGACAGGGGTTCTGGGGCCAACGTCCTGACTTTC.

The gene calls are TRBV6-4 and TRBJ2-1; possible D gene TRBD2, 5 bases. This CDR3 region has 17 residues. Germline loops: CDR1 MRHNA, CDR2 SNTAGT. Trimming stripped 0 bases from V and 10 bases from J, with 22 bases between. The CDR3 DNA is TGTGCCAGCAGTGACTCCCCGACTCCTAGCCGAAGTAGGGAGCAGTTCTTC. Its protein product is CASSDSPTPSRSREQFF.

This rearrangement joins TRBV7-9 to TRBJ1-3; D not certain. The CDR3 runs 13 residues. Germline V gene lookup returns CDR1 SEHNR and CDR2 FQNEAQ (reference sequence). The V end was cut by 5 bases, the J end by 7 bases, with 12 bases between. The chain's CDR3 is CASSPASPNTIYF. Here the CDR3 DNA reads TGTGCCAGCAGCCCGGCGAGCCCGAACACCATATATTTT.

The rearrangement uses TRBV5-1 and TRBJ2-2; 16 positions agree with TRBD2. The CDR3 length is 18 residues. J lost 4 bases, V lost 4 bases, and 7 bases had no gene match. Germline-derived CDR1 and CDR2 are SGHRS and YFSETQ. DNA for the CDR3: TGCGCCAGCAGCCCGGGACTAGCGGGGGGGCAGGTCACCGGGGAGCTGTTTTTT. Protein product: CASSPGLAGGQVTGELFF.

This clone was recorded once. In DNA form, the CDR3 reads TGCGCCAGCAGCTTGGCAGGGACCCAATCAGGCGAGCAGTACTTC. This sequence encodes CASSLAGTQSGEQYF. This chain connects TRBV5-1 to TRBJ2-7; possibly TRBD1 or TRBD2 for D (5 bases each). Per germline, CDR1 SGHRS and CDR2 YFSETQ. The germline V and J ends were trimmed by 0 bases and 6 bases, with 16 bases remaining between them. This CDR3 spans 15 amino acids.

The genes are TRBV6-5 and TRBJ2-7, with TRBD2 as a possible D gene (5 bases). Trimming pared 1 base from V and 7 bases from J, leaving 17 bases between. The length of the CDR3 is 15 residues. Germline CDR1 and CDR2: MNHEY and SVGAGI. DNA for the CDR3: TGTGCCAGCAGTTACTTTCTGGGCCCGACGGGAGAGCAGTACTTC. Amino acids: CASSYFLGPTGEQYF.

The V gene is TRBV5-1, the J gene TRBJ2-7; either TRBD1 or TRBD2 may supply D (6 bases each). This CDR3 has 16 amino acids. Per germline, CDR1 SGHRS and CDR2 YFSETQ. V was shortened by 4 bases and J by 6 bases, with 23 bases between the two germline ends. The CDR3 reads CASSRVLSGASGEQYF. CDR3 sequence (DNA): TGCGCCAGCAGCAGGGTTTTGTCGGGGGCCTCGGGCGAGCAGTACTTC.

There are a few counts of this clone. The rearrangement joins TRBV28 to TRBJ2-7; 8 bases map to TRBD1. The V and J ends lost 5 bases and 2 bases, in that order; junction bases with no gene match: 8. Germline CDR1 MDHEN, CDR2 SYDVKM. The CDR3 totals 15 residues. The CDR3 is CASSLPGQVTYEQYF. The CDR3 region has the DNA TGTGCCAGCAGTCTCCCGGGACAGGTCACCTACGAGCAGTACTTC.

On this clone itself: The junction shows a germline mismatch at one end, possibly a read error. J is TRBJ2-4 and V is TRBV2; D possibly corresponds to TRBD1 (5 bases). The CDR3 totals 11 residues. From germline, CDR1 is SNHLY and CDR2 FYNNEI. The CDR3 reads CASSGPGREAF. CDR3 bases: TGTGCCAGCAGTGGCCCAGGCAGGGAAGCCTTC.

The CDR3 reads CASSPRGGHEQFF. The CDR3 DNA is TGTGCCAGCAGCCCCCGGGGAGGGCATGAGCAGTTCTTC. The rearrangement joins TRBV11-2 to TRBJ2-1, with 7 bases identical to TRBD2. CDR3 size: 13 residues. V lost 5 bases, J lost 8 bases, and 6 bases stayed unmatched. Per germline, CDR1 SGHAT and CDR2 FQNNGV.

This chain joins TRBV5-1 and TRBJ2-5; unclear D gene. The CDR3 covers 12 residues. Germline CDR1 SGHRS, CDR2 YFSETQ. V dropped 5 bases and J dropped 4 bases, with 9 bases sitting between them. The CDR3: CASSHKAETQYF. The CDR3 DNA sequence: TGCGCCAGCAGTCACAAGGCAGAGACCCAGTACTTC. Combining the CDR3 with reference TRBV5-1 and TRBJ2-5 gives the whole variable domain KAGVTQTPRYLIKTRGQQVTLSCSPISGHRSVSWYQQTPGQGLQFLFEYFSETQRNKGNFPGRFSGRQFSNSRSEMNVSTLELGDSALYLCASSHKAETQYFGPGTRLLVL.

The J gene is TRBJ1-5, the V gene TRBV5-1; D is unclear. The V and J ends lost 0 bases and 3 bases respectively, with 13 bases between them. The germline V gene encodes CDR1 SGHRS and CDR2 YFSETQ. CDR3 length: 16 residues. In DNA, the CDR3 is TGCGCCAGCAGCTTGGATGTCAGCCCGAACAATCAGCCCCAGCATTTT. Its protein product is CASSLDVSPNNQPQHF.

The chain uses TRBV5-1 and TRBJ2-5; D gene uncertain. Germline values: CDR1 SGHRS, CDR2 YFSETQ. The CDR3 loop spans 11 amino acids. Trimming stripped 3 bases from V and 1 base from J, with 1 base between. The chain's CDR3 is CASSSQETQYF. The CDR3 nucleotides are TGCGCCAGCAGCTCCCAAGAGACCCAGTACTTC.

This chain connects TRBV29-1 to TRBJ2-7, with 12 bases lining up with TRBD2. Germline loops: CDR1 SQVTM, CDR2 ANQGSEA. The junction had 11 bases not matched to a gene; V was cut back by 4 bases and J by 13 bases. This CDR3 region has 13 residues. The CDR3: CSVALAGGRWRYF. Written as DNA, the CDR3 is TGCAGCGTTGCCCTAGCGGGGGGGCGATGGCGTTACTTC.

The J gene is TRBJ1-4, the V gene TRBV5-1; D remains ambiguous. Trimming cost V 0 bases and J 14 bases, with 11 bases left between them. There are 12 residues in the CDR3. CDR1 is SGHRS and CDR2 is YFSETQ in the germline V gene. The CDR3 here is CASSLEVGKLFF. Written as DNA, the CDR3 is TGCGCCAGCAGCTTGGAGGTGGGGAAGCTGTTTTTT.

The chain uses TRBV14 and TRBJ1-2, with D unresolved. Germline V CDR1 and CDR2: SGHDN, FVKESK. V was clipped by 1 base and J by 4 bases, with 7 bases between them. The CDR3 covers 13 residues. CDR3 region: CASSQVGIYGYTF. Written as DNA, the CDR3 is TGTGCCAGCAGCCAAGTAGGGATCTATGGCTACACCTTC. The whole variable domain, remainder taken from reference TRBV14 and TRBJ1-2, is EAGVTQFPSHSVIEKGQTVTLRCDPISGHDNLYWYRRVMGKEIKFLLHFVKESKQDESGMPNNRFLAERTGGTYSTLKVQPAELEDSGVYFCASSQVGIYGYTFGSGTRLTVV.

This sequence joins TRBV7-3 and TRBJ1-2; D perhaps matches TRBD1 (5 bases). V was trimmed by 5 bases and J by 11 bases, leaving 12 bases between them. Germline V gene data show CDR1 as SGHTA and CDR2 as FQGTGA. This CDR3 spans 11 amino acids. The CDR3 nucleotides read TGTGCCAGCAGCGAGGGACGTGGATACACCTTC. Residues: CASSEGRGYTF.

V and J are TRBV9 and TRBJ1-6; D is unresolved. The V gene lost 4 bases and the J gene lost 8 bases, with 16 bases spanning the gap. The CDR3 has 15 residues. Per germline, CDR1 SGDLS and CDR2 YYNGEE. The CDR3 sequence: CASSFRAGTDSPLHF. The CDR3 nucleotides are TGTGCCAGCAGCTTTCGGGCCGGCACCGATTCACCCCTCCACTTT.

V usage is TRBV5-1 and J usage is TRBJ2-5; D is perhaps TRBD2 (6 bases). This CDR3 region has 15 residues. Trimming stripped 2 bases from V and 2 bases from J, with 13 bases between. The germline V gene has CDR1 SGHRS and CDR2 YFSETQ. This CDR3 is CASSFQGGGQETQYF. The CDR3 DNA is TGCGCCAGCAGCTTTCAGGGAGGTGGACAAGAGACCCAGTACTTC.

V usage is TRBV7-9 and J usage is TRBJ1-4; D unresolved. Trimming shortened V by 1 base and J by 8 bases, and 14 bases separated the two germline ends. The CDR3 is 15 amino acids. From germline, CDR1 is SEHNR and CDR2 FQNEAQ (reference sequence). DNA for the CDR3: TGTGCCAGCAGCTTAGAGGGAGGGTTCGACGAAAAACTGTTTTTT. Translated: CASSLEGGFDEKLFF.

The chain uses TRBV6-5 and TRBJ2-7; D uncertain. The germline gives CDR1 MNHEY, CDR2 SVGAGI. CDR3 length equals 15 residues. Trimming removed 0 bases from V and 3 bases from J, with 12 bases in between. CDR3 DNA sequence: TGTGCCAGCAGTTACTCGCGGCATTACCTCTACGAGCAGTACTTC. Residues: CASSYSRHYLYEQYF.